This T cell receptor beta chain emerged from a study of neoadjuvant anti-PD-1 for oral cavity cancer. A remark on this clone: Within the sample, other DNA sequences also encode this same CDR3.

Libraries were prepared by immunoSEQ multiplex PCR; TCRdb keeps only in-frame clonotypes and omits some of them. In the table there are tens of thousands of clones, around four fifths of which are singletons. Germline-derived CDR1 and CDR2 are SGHTA and FQGNSA. V was shortened by 2 bases and J by 4 bases, with 6 bases between the two germline ends. CDR3 length: 13 residues. The sequence derives from a person aged 35-79 years with oral cavity squamous cell carcinoma. The rearrangement links TRBV7-2 to TRBJ1-5; D unclear. Sequenced here: PBMCs, sampled before nivolumab (anti-PD-1) treatment. The CDR3 sequence is CASSLSRNQPQHF. CDR3 sequence (DNA): TGTGCCAGCAGCTTAAGCAGGAATCAGCCCCAGCATTTT.